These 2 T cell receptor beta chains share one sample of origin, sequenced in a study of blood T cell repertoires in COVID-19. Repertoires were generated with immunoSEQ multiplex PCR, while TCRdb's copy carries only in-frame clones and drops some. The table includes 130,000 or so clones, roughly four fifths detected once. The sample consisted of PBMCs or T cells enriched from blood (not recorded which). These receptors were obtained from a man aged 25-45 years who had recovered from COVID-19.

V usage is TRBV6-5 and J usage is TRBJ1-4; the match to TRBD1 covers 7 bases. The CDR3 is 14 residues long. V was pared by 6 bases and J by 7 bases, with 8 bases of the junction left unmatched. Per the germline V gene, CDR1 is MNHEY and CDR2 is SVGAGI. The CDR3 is CASRTDRDGEKLFF. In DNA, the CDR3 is TGTGCCAGCAGAACAGACAGGGATGGTGAAAAACTGTTTTTT.

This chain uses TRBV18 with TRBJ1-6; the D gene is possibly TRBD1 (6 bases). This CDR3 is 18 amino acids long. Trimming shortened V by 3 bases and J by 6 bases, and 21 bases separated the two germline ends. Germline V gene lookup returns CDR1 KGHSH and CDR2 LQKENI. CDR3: CASSPSARGNLGNSPLHF. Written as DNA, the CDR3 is TGTGCCAGCTCACCCTCCGCGAGGGGGAATCTCGGTAATTCACCCCTCCACTTT.